The T cell receptor beta chain under discussion was sequenced for a study of T cell responses to AZD1222 COVID-19 vaccine. Germline V gene lookup returns CDR1 SGHRS and CDR2 YFSETQ. J was trimmed by 3 bases and V by 1 base; bases with no gene match: 6. The CDR3 has 15 residues. Libraries were prepared by immunoSEQ multiplex PCR; TCRdb keeps only in-frame clonotypes and omits some of them. The profile shows 100,000 to 130,000 clones, 87% of them singletons. This receptor was identified in an adult who received the AZD1222 COVID-19 vaccine. Sequenced material: peripheral blood, taken 28 days after the second AZD1222 dose. The chain employs TRBV5-1 and TRBJ2-7, with 8 bases aligning to TRBD1. Written as DNA, the CDR3 is TGCGCCAGCAGCTTGATACCCGGACAGGGCTACGAGCAGTACTTC. It yields the protein CASSLIPGQGYEQYF.